These 22 T cell receptor beta chains were all obtained from the same sample, sequenced in a study of graft-versus-host responses after intestinal transplantation. Irradiated, violet-dye-labeled stimulators (around 200,000) were plated alongside around 200,000 CFSE-labeled responders. TCRdb's copy holds only in-frame clones and misses some; the assay was immunoSEQ multiplex PCR. The sample has about 21,000 clones; less than 45% are singletons. The specimen comprised alloreactive CD8+ T cells from a mixed lymphocyte reaction culture, sampled before intestinal transplant. Subset specified: CFSE-low proliferating T cells sorted from approximately 6-day pre-transplant mixed lymphocyte reaction (GvH or HvG direction). The receptors were sampled from a human patient who received an intestinal transplant.

The CDR3 loop is CASWLPRQGANTGELFF. The CDR3 coding sequence is TGCGCCAGCTGGCTACCCAGACAGGGGGCGAACACCGGGGAGCTGTTTTTT. The J gene is TRBJ2-2, the V gene TRBV23-1; 9 nucleotides align to TRBD1. TRBV23-1 is annotated as an ORF whose role is uncertain. V was pared by 8 bases and J by 0 bases, with 10 bases of the junction left unmatched. This CDR3 region has 17 residues.

In its sample, this clone is medium-sized. The genes are TRBV28 and TRBJ1-5; D remains ambiguous. Trimming shortened V by 9 bases and J by 3 bases, and 9 bases separated the two germline ends. The CDR3 is made up of 12 amino acids. Germline V gene lookup returns CDR1 MDHEN and CDR2 SYDVKM. CDR3 sequence (DNA): TGTGCCAGTGGGAGCCTCAATCAGCCCCAGCATTTT. Amino acid sequence: CASGSLNQPQHF.

The CDR3 sequence: CATSRDPDALDGYTF. The DNA for the CDR3 is TGTGCCACCAGCAGAGATCCGGACGCGTTGGATGGCTACACCTTC. The rearrangement joins TRBV15 to TRBJ1-2; the D is unclear. Germline CDR1 reads LNHNV; CDR2 reads YYDKDF (reference sequence). Trimming cost V 0 bases and J 6 bases, with 14 bases left between them. The CDR3 has 15 residues.

This clone was recorded a few times. This chain links TRBV7-9 with TRBJ1-1; no reliable D call. Per the germline V gene, CDR1 is SEHNR and CDR2 is FQNEAQ (reference sequence). V was cut by 3 bases and J by 11 bases, with 13 bases left in between. This CDR3 spans 12 amino acids. The chain's CDR3 is CASSFELGRAFF. CDR3 bases: TGTGCCAGCAGCTTCGAGTTGGGTCGGGCTTTCTTT.

V gene TRBV6-5 combines with J gene TRBJ2-7; D gene ambiguous. The length of the CDR3 is 14 residues. The germline V gene encodes CDR1 MNHEY and CDR2 SVGAGI. V shed 2 bases and J shed 0 bases, with 8 bases lying between them. The CDR3 DNA sequence: TGTGCCAGCAGTTACAAGGACGCCTCCTACGAGCAGTACTTC. Translating gives CASSYKDASYEQYF.

V usage is TRBV6-5 and J usage is TRBJ2-7; TRBD1 might be the D (5 bases). This CDR3 has 13 amino acids. Trimming shortened V by 2 bases and J by 7 bases, and 12 bases separated the two germline ends. Germline loops: CDR1 MNHEY, CDR2 SVGAGI. For the CDR3, the DNA is TGTGCCAGCAGTTACCAGGGTTCGTGGGAGCAGTACTTC. Translated, it gives CASSYQGSWEQYF.

This clone was seen more than once but under ten times. The rearrangement uses TRBV5-4 and TRBJ2-2; possibly TRBD1 or TRBD2 for D (5 bases each). Germline V lookup: CDR1 SGHNT, CDR2 YYREEE (reference sequence). Trimming pared 0 bases from V and 3 bases from J, leaving 12 bases between. The CDR3 has 16 amino acids. This CDR3 is CASSLARGADTGELFF. As DNA, the CDR3 is TGTGCCAGCAGCTTGGCGCGAGGGGCGGACACCGGGGAGCTGTTTTTT.

The chain employs TRBV5-3 and TRBJ2-5, with D unclear. TRBV5-3 has ORF status, its function being uncertain. V dropped 0 bases and J dropped 3 bases, with 9 bases sitting between them. The CDR3 contains 14 residues. CDR3 DNA sequence: TGTGCCAGAAGCTTGGGACACCTAGAAGAGACCCAGTACTTC. This sequence encodes CARSLGHLEETQYF.

The genes are TRBV6-5 and TRBJ1-4; 9 bases agree with TRBD1. CDR1 is MNHEY, CDR2 SVGAGI, per germline. This CDR3 has 15 residues. V gave up 4 bases and J gave up 4 bases; unmatched junction bases: 4. The CDR3, as DNA: TGTGCCAGCAGTTCACCGGGACAGGGTAATGAAAAACTGTTTTTT. Protein: CASSSPGQGNEKLFF.

This clone has just a few counts. This chain joins TRBV6-1 and TRBJ2-7; D uncertain. The CDR3 consists of 11 residues. Looked up from germline, CDR1 is MNHNS and CDR2 is SASEGT. The V end lost 8 bases, the J end lost 8 bases, and 13 bases lay between the germline ends. CDR3 protein: CASLLSRQQYF. The CDR3 bases are TGTGCCAGCCTACTATCCCGTCAGCAGTACTTC.

This clone qualifies as medium-sized. V and J are TRBV7-3 and TRBJ2-1; 14 positions agree with TRBD2. The CDR3 is made up of 16 amino acids. J lost 8 bases, V lost 5 bases, and 8 bases had no gene match. Germline V gene data show CDR1 as SGHTA and CDR2 as FQGTGA. CDR3 sequence (DNA): TGTGCCAGCAGCCAAGTTGGGACTAGCGGGAGACATGAGCAGTTCTTC. It yields the protein CASSQVGTSGRHEQFF.

This clone was seen once. The chain has TRBV14 and TRBJ2-5; a weak D match, TRBD2 (7 bases). The germline CDR1 and CDR2 sequences are SGHDN and FVKESK. V gave up 5 bases and J gave up 11 bases, with 21 bases separating them. The CDR3 is made up of 14 amino acids. CDR3 coding DNA: TGTGCCAGCAGCAGGGGGACGGCCCGGGGGGAGCAGTACTTC. This encodes CASSRGTARGEQYF.

The J gene is TRBJ2-4, the V gene TRBV30, with 7 positions matching TRBD2. The CDR3 is made up of 16 amino acids. The V gene end was trimmed by 4 bases and the J gene end by 0 bases; junction bases not matched to a gene: 9. Germline CDR1 GTSNPN, CDR2 SVGIG (reference sequence). CDR3 sequence reads: CAWKGRGGGAKNIQYF. The CDR3 nucleotides read TGTGCCTGGAAAGGGAGGGGAGGAGGAGCCAAAAACATTCAGTACTTC.

V and J are TRBV7-6 and TRBJ2-3; 14 bases align to TRBD2. This CDR3 comprises 20 residues. The trim removed 5 bases at V and 0 bases at J, leaving 13 bases unmatched. Germline CDR1 reads SGHVS; CDR2 reads FNYEAQ. CDR3 nucleotides: TGTGCCAGCAGCGTGACCGCCGGGACTAGCGGGGGTTCTAGCACAGATACGCAGTATTTT. It codes for CASSVTAGTSGGSSTDTQYF.

The rearrangement uses TRBV7-9 and TRBJ2-1, with D uncertain. Germline-derived CDR1 and CDR2 are SEHNR and FQNEAQ (reference sequence). Trimming shortened V by 1 base and J by 4 bases, and 5 bases separated the two germline ends. This CDR3 spans 13 amino acids. The CDR3 reads CASSLVGYNEQFF. The CDR3 bases are TGTGCCAGCAGCTTAGTGGGGTACAATGAGCAGTTCTTC.

V and J are TRBV5-1 and TRBJ2-7; 9 bases agree with TRBD1. The CDR3 consists of 16 residues. Trimming removed 5 bases from V and 2 bases from J; junction bases left unmatched: 11. Germline CDR1 is SGHRS and CDR2 is YFSETQ. CDR3 in DNA: TGCGCCAGCAGAGCTATTCCGGGACAGGGACCCTACGAGCAGTACTTC. Translation gives CASRAIPGQGPYEQYF.

The V call is TRBV5-1, the J call TRBJ2-7; D is uncertain. The germline V gene has CDR1 SGHRS and CDR2 YFSETQ. CDR3 length: 14 amino acids. Trimming shortened V by 5 bases and J by 3 bases, and 15 bases separated the two germline ends. The CDR3, as DNA: TGCGCCAGCAGTGAGTCCCAGAGATTCTACGAGCAGTACTTC. It translates to CASSESQRFYEQYF.

This clone qualifies as medium-sized. The chain carries TRBV18 and TRBJ1-4, with D perhaps matching TRBD1 (6 bases). The V gene's germline CDR1 is KGHSH and CDR2 LQKENI. The CDR3 loop spans 15 amino acids. The V and J ends lost 4 bases and 2 bases respectively, with 11 bases between them. Here the CDR3 DNA reads TGTGCCAGCTCACGTGCGGGGGGCACTAATGAAAAACTGTTTTTT. Protein sequence: CASSRAGGTNEKLFF.

This clone was seen only a few times. V and J are TRBV6-1 and TRBJ1-1, with 8 bases that match TRBD1. Germline values: CDR1 MNHNS, CDR2 SASEGT. This CDR3 contains 14 residues. V shed 2 bases, J shed 8 bases, and the junction held 7 bases outside the gene matches. The CDR3 DNA is TGTGCCAGCAGTGAATTCGCCGGGACAGGAGAAGCTTTCTTT. Its protein product is CASSEFAGTGEAFF.

This clone was counted a few times. The chain couples TRBV10-2 to TRBJ2-2; 10 bases line up with TRBD2. Germline V gene lookup returns CDR1 WSHSY and CDR2 SAAADI. This CDR3 has 16 residues. Unmatched junction bases numbered 9, after V lost 8 bases and J lost 3 bases. The CDR3 region is CASQRAGGIYTGELFF. The CDR3 DNA reads as TGCGCCAGCCAGAGAGCGGGAGGGATTTACACCGGGGAGCTGTTTTTT.

The rearrangement uses TRBV30 and TRBJ2-7; D uncertain. Germline V gives CDR1 GTSNPN, CDR2 SVGIG (reference sequence). With 2 bases removed from V and 2 bases from J, the gap between germline ends came to 10 bases. This CDR3 is built from 13 residues. CDR3 nucleotide sequence: TGTGCCTGGAGTTCCCTTATCCCCTACGAGCAGTACTTC. Translation gives CAWSSLIPYEQYF.

This clone was counted between two and nine times. The chain has TRBV7-3 and TRBJ1-1; D unresolved. Trimming took off 0 bases at V and 0 bases at J, with 5 bases between the two ends. This CDR3 comprises 14 residues. Germline V gene data show CDR1 as SGHTA and CDR2 as FQGTGA. DNA of the CDR3: TGTGCCAGCAGCTTAACTACGGTGAACACTGAAGCTTTCTTT. Translated, it gives CASSLTTVNTEAFF. Full variable domain (outside the CDR3, taken from reference TRBV7-3 and TRBJ1-1): GAGVSQTPSNKVTEKGKYVELRCDPISGHTALYWYRQSLGQGPEFLIYFQGTGAADDSGLPNDRFFAVRPEGSVSTLKIQRTERGDSAVYLCASSLTTVNTEAFFGQGTRLTVV.